These 13 T cell receptor beta chains were sequenced from one sample in a study of somatic mutations in cytotoxic T cells in rheumatoid arthritis. Using immunoSEQ multiplex PCR, the repertoire was profiled, and TCRdb retains in-frame clones only, with some absent. The profile shows 13,000 to 15,000 clones, around nine tenths of them singletons. Sequenced input: CD4+ T cells sorted from blood. These receptors were obtained from a man between 65 and 85 years old with rheumatoid arthritis.

The rearrangement joins TRBV6-1 to TRBJ1-4, with 8 bases identical to TRBD1. After removal of 2 bases from V and 10 bases from J, the junction contained 15 bases not matched to a gene. Germline V gene sequence: CDR1 MNHNS, CDR2 SASEGT. This CDR3 has 17 residues. The CDR3 spells CASSEHHSGTGGGKLFF. The CDR3 DNA reads as TGTGCCAGCAGTGAACATCATTCGGGGACAGGTGGGGGAAAACTGTTTTTT.

The J gene is TRBJ1-1, the V gene TRBV19, with 11 bases that match TRBD1. Per the germline V gene, CDR1 is LNHDA and CDR2 is SQIVND (reference sequence). With V trimmed by 7 bases and J by 5 bases, 9 bases remained unmatched. The CDR3 is made up of 15 amino acids. The CDR3 DNA follows: TGTGCCAGTACCTCGAGGGGGACAGGGGGGACTGAAGCTTTCTTT. Its translation: CASTSRGTGGTEAFF.

V is TRBV7-3 and J is TRBJ2-7; 9 bases line up with TRBD1. The CDR3 has 14 amino acids. After removal of 5 bases from V and 3 bases from J, the junction contained 5 bases not matched to a gene. Germline-derived CDR1 and CDR2 are SGHTA and FQGTGA. The CDR3, as DNA: TGTGCCAGCAGCATGGGGACAGGGCACTACGAGCAGTACTTC. This codes for CASSMGTGHYEQYF.

J is TRBJ2-3 and V is TRBV5-1, with D perhaps matching TRBD2 (6 bases). Germline V gene lookup returns CDR1 SGHRS and CDR2 YFSETQ. The CDR3 sequence is 14 residues long. Deletions cut 0 bases from V and 4 bases from J, with 9 bases between. CDR3 sequence (DNA): TGCGCCAGCAGCTTGGGGAGGGGACCAGATACGCAGTATTTT. Its translation is CASSLGRGPDTQYF.

The V call is TRBV11-1, the J call TRBJ2-5, with 7 bases that match TRBD2. CDR1 is SGHAT and CDR2 is FQDESV in the germline V gene (reference sequence). This CDR3 is built from 14 residues. With V trimmed by 5 bases and J by 11 bases, 14 bases remained unmatched. CDR3 nucleotide sequence: TGTGCCAGCAGCACCCCCAGGAGGGGAGGGGAGCAGTACTTC. It codes for CASSTPRRGGEQYF.

J is TRBJ2-5 and V is TRBV5-1; D not certain. The CDR3 covers 15 residues. CDR1 and CDR2 from the germline V gene are SGHRS and YFSETQ. V was trimmed by 2 bases and J by 4 bases, leaving 15 bases between them. The CDR3 bases are TGCGCCAGCAGCTTCGACTCGACGTACCGAGAGACCCAGTACTTC. Protein product: CASSFDSTYRETQYF. Full variable domain (missing parts from reference TRBV5-1 and TRBJ2-5): KAGVTQTPRYLIKTRGQQVTLSCSPISGHRSVSWYQQTPGQGLQFLFEYFSETQRNKGNFPGRFSGRQFSNSRSEMNVSTLELGDSALYLCASSFDSTYRETQYFGPGTRLLVL.

V and J are TRBV5-1 and TRBJ2-5, with no clear D. CDR1 is SGHRS, CDR2 YFSETQ, per germline. The V end was cut by 0 bases, the J end by 5 bases, with 14 bases between. This CDR3 spans 15 amino acids. CDR3: CASSLDGGLRETQYF. The CDR3 DNA reads as TGCGCCAGCAGCTTGGATGGCGGCCTCCGGGAGACCCAGTACTTC. The variable domain in full, completed from reference TRBV5-1 and TRBJ2-5, reads KAGVTQTPRYLIKTRGQQVTLSCSPISGHRSVSWYQQTPGQGLQFLFEYFSETQRNKGNFPGRFSGRQFSNSRSEMNVSTLELGDSALYLCASSLDGGLRETQYFGPGTRLLVL.

The chain couples TRBV27 to TRBJ1-1; perhaps TRBD1 as D (5 bases). Germline V gene data show CDR1 as MNHEY and CDR2 as SMNVEV (reference sequence). With 8 bases removed from V and 6 bases from J, the gap between germline ends came to 10 bases. CDR3 length equals 11 residues. CDR3 residues: CASGRQSEAFF. The CDR3 DNA follows: TGTGCCAGCGGCCGACAGTCTGAAGCTTTCTTT.

The rearrangement links TRBV6-1 to TRBJ1-1, with 8 bases lining up with TRBD1. The CDR3 is made up of 13 amino acids. Germline CDR1 reads MNHNS; CDR2 reads SASEGT. V was clipped by 7 bases and J by 5 bases; unmatched bases: 6. For the CDR3, the DNA is TGTGCCAGCACTGGACAGGGATGGACTGAAGCTTTCTTT. It codes for CASTGQGWTEAFF.

There are a few counts of this clone. The chain carries TRBV7-3 and TRBJ2-5; the D gene is possibly TRBD1 (6 bases). Germline V gene data show CDR1 as SGHTA and CDR2 as FQGTGA. V was clipped by 4 bases and J by 3 bases, with 9 bases between them. CDR3 length equals 13 residues. This chain's CDR3 is CASSSGQKETQYF. CDR3 sequence (DNA): TGTGCCAGCAGCTCCGGACAGAAAGAGACCCAGTACTTC.

The rearrangement links TRBV18 to TRBJ2-3; D is perhaps TRBD2 (5 bases). CDR3 length: 19 amino acids. V shed 2 bases and J shed 1 base, with 22 bases lying between them. Germline CDR1 KGHSH, CDR2 LQKENI. CDR3 DNA: TGTGCCAGCTCACCAACCCCCGAAGGAGGCCCCACGCGCACAGATACGCAGTATTTT. It is translated as CASSPTPEGGPTRTDTQYF.

This chain connects TRBV29-1 to TRBJ2-7; D call uncertain. CDR1 and CDR2 from the germline V gene are SQVTM and ANQGSEA. The CDR3 has 13 residues. The V end lost 7 bases, the J end lost 6 bases, and 19 bases lay between the germline ends. The CDR3 nucleotides read TGCAGCGGCGCTTTAGAGGCCCGAGGCGAGCAGTACTTC. This gives the protein CSGALEARGEQYF.

The gene calls are TRBV7-3 and TRBJ2-2; 9 nucleotides align to TRBD2. The CDR3 runs to 16 residues. From germline, CDR1 is SGHTA and CDR2 FQGTGA. Trimming took 5 bases from V and 5 from J; bases not matched to a gene: 9. CDR3 loop: CASSARGTSNTGELFF. The CDR3 bases are TGTGCCAGCAGCGCGCGCGGGACTAGCAATACCGGGGAGCTGTTTTTT. The full variable domain, rest sourced from reference TRBV7-3 and TRBJ2-2, is GAGVSQTPSNKVTEKGKYVELRCDPISGHTALYWYRQSLGQGPEFLIYFQGTGAADDSGLPNDRFFAVRPEGSVSTLKIQRTERGDSAVYLCASSARGTSNTGELFFGEGSRLTVL.